Each of the 17 T cell receptor beta chains below was sequenced from the same sample in a study of PD-1 blockade in classical Hodgkin lymphoma. Clones were sequenced by immunoSEQ multiplex PCR, and TCRdb holds only the in-frame ones, with some missing. The repertoire holds about 22,000 clones, with 80% to 85% as singletons. Each patient's relapse followed autologous stem cell transplantation, and brentuximab vedotin exposure varied. This specimen consisted of peripheral blood mononuclear cells (PBMCs), obtained before the second cycle of nivolumab. These receptors originate from a human donor with classical Hodgkin lymphoma.

This clone was seen a single time. The chain has TRBV6-5 and TRBJ1-5, with 7 nucleotides matching TRBD1. With V trimmed by 7 bases and J by 6 bases, 9 bases remained unmatched. The germline CDR1 and CDR2 sequences are MNHEY and SVGAGI. This CDR3 contains 14 residues. The CDR3 sequence: CASKPGGGFQPQHF. DNA for the CDR3: TGTGCCAGCAAGCCGGGAGGGGGCTTTCAGCCCCAGCATTTT.

The chain links TRBV25-1 to TRBJ1-2; possibly TRBD1 for D (5 bases). CDR1 and CDR2 (germline): MGHDK, SYGVNS. CDR3 length: 14 amino acids. The V end was cut by 6 bases, the J end by 2 bases, with 13 bases between. The CDR3 DNA reads TGTGCCAGCAGCGTCGGGGGGGTAAACTATGGCTACACCTTC. Protein product: CASSVGGVNYGYTF.

This clone turned up a few times. V gene TRBV5-1 combines with J gene TRBJ1-1; tentatively, D is TRBD1 (6 bases). The V and J ends lost 4 bases and 4 bases respectively, with 20 bases between them. CDR1 and CDR2 (germline): SGHRS, YFSETQ. This CDR3 is built from 16 residues. CDR3 in DNA: TGCGCCAGCAGCACCGAAAGCGGGGGCGCGGGCACTGAAGCTTTCTTT. Translation: CASSTESGGAGTEAFF.

The J gene is TRBJ2-7, the V gene TRBV29-1; 9 nucleotides agree with TRBD1. The J segment lost 5 bases and the V segment lost 8 bases, leaving 7 bases of the junction unmatched. CDR1 SQVTM and CDR2 ANQGSEA come from the germline V gene. The CDR3 consists of 12 residues. CDR3 sequence: CSIRTGVHEQYF. The DNA for the CDR3 is TGCAGCATTAGGACAGGGGTCCACGAGCAGTACTTC.

Only one count was recorded for this clone. The chain employs TRBV19 and TRBJ2-7; D ambiguous. V lost 5 bases, J lost 1 base, and 9 bases lay in between. Germline V CDR1 and CDR2: LNHDA, SQIVND (reference sequence). CDR3 length: 13 amino acids. CDR3 residues: CASSLGRSYEQYF. The DNA of the CDR3 is TGTGCCAGTAGTCTAGGCAGGTCCTACGAGCAGTACTTC.

V gene TRBV19 combines with J gene TRBJ1-1; tentatively, D is TRBD1 (5 bases). Germline V gene sequence: CDR1 LNHDA, CDR2 SQIVND (reference sequence). Trimming stripped 5 bases from V and 5 bases from J, with 15 bases between. The CDR3 spans 14 residues. The DNA for the CDR3 is TGTGCCAGTAGTTTGGGGGGGAAGGGTACTGAAGCTTTCTTT. It yields the protein CASSLGGKGTEAFF.

The chain carries TRBV5-1 and TRBJ2-2; 7 bases map to TRBD1. This CDR3 contains 16 residues. From germline, CDR1 is SGHRS and CDR2 YFSETQ. V dropped 7 bases and J dropped 1; count of bases not matched to a gene: 10. DNA of the CDR3: TGCGCCAGCGGGTCGGGACAGCCACTGAACACCGGGGAGCTGTTTTTT. Its protein is CASGSGQPLNTGELFF.

This chain links TRBV30 with TRBJ1-2; no clear D. Germline V lookup: CDR1 GTSNPN, CDR2 SVGIG (reference sequence). This CDR3 is built from 12 residues. Trimming removed 4 bases at V and 2 bases at J, with 8 bases between. CDR3 loop: CAWIQTNYGYTF. As DNA, the CDR3 is TGTGCCTGGATACAGACGAACTATGGCTACACCTTC.

This chain joins TRBV19 and TRBJ1-5; a weak D match, TRBD1 (5 bases). The CDR3 runs 15 residues. CDR1 and CDR2 from the germline V gene are LNHDA and SQIVND (reference sequence). V lost 5 bases and J 2 bases, leaving 13 bases between the germline ends. The CDR3 sequence is CASSPTGAGNQPQHF. CDR3 DNA sequence: TGTGCCAGTAGTCCCACAGGTGCTGGCAATCAGCCCCAGCATTTT.

This clone appeared once. The chain combines TRBV9 with TRBJ2-1; 8 bases agree with TRBD2. Germline V gene data show CDR1 as SGDLS and CDR2 as YYNGEE. The CDR3 spans 16 residues. V shed 3 bases, J shed 0 bases, and the junction held 5 bases outside the gene matches. This CDR3 is CASSGVAGTSYNEQFF. CDR3 nucleotides: TGTGCCAGCAGCGGAGTAGCGGGGACCTCCTACAATGAGCAGTTCTTC. The variable domain in full, with the rest retrieved from reference TRBV9 and TRBJ2-1, is DSGVTQTPKHLITATGQRVTLRCSPRSGDLSVYWYQQSLDQGLQFLIQYYNGEERAKGNILERFSAQQFPDLHSELNLSSLELGDSALYFCASSGVAGTSYNEQFFGPGTRLTVL.

CDR3 protein: CASSAQVTDTQYF. In DNA form, the CDR3 reads TGTGCCAGTAGTGCCCAAGTCACAGATACGCAGTATTTT. The chain uses TRBV19 and TRBJ2-3, with D uncertain. Germline V gene data show CDR1 as LNHDA and CDR2 as SQIVND (reference sequence). CDR3 length: 13 residues. Deletions cut 5 bases from V and 2 bases from J, with 8 bases between.

The chain is built from TRBV5-8 and TRBJ2-3; maybe TRBD1 (6 bases). Germline CDR1 is SGHTS and CDR2 is YDEGEE. The CDR3 totals 15 residues. The V end lost 2 bases, the J end lost 4 bases, and 14 bases lay between the germline ends. CDR3 amino acids: CASSLADRSADTQYF. DNA of the CDR3: TGTGCCAGCAGCTTAGCAGACAGGTCGGCAGATACGCAGTATTTT.

The gene calls are TRBV28 and TRBJ1-5, with a weak D call TRBD1 (5 bases). V was shortened by 5 bases and J by 15 bases, with 17 bases between the two germline ends. CDR3 length: 12 residues. CDR1 MDHEN and CDR2 SYDVKM come from the germline V gene. This CDR3 is CASSGGEISRHF. Written as DNA, the CDR3 is TGTGCCAGCAGTGGGGGGGAGATCTCTAGGCATTTT.

The chain carries TRBV2 and TRBJ2-6, with a weak D call TRBD1 (5 bases). Germline CDR1 reads SNHLY; CDR2 reads FYNNEI. With 2 bases removed from V and 0 bases from J, the gap between germline ends came to 14 bases. The CDR3 sequence is 18 residues long. In DNA form, the CDR3 reads TGTGCCAGCAGTGAAAAGGATGACAGACCCTCTGGGGCCAACGTCCTGACTTTC. Protein product: CASSEKDDRPSGANVLTF. Together with reference TRBV2 and TRBJ2-6, the CDR3 gives the full variable domain: EPEVTQTPSHQVTQMGQEVILRCVPISNHLYFYWYRQILGQKVEFLVSFYNNEISEKSEIFDDQFSVERPDGSNFTLKIRSTKLEDSAMYFCASSEKDDRPSGANVLTFGAGSRLTVL.

This chain connects TRBV19 to TRBJ2-2; 7 positions match TRBD1. Germline CDR1 LNHDA, CDR2 SQIVND (reference sequence). This CDR3 has 15 residues. V shed 4 bases, J shed 7 bases, and the junction held 9 bases outside the gene matches. The CDR3, as DNA: TGTGCCAGTAGTACAACCTCCCGGACAGGCGGGGAGCTGTTTTTT. This sequence encodes CASSTTSRTGGELFF.

V and J are TRBV9 and TRBJ1-1; TRBD1 is a possible D gene (5 bases). From germline, CDR1 is SGDLS and CDR2 YYNGEE. The CDR3 is made up of 16 amino acids. V lost 0 bases to trimming and J lost 4 bases, with 16 bases between them. CDR3 region: CASSVVAGHRGTEAFF. The CDR3 coding sequence is TGTGCCAGCAGCGTAGTGGCAGGGCATAGGGGCACTGAAGCTTTCTTT.

This clone was recorded a few times. This chain uses TRBV19 with TRBJ1-5; possibly TRBD1 for D (6 bases). In germline, CDR1 is LNHDA, CDR2 SQIVND (reference sequence). The CDR3 consists of 14 residues. Trimming shortened V by 7 bases and J by 7 bases, and 17 bases separated the two germline ends. The CDR3 region is CASNDAGARQPQHF. CDR3 coding DNA: TGTGCCAGTAATGATGCGGGGGCTCGACAGCCCCAGCATTTT. The complete variable domain, with remaining parts taken from reference TRBV19 and TRBJ1-5, reads DGGITQSPKYLFRKEGQNVTLSCEQNLNHDAMYWYRQDPGQGLRLIYYSQIVNDFQKGDIAEGYSVSREKKESFPLTVTSAQKNPTAFYLCASNDAGARQPQHFGDGTRLSIL.